Listed below are T cell receptor beta chains from one sample, sequenced in a study of control samples from healthy donors and cancer patients. Sequenced by immunoSEQ multiplex PCR; TCRdb stores in-frame clones only, minus some. In the table there are about 150,000 clones, approximately 94% of which are singletons. Sequencing was performed on blood. The source is a woman between 40 and 55 years old in good health. CDR3s include the opening cysteine and the closing phenylalanine or tryptophan. The D gene is left open where the match is weak. Expanded clones get a size class; other rows say once, few or many, or leave the size out.

CDR3 protein: CASSPERSSYEQYF
CDR3 DNA: TGTGCCAGCTCCCCTGAGCGGAGCTCCTACGAGCAGTACTTC
J gene: TRBJ2-7
V gene: TRBV18
D gene: .
clone size: .

CDR3 protein: CASNREVDTEAFF
CDR3 DNA: TGTGCTAGTAACAGGGAGGTTGACACTGAAGCTTTCTTT
J gene: TRBJ1-1
V gene: TRBV12-5
D gene: .
clone size: .

CDR3 protein: CASSQVGLLKRETQYF
CDR3 DNA: TGCGCCAGCAGCCAAGTGGGACTATTGAAACGAGAGACCCAGTACTTC
J gene: TRBJ2-5
V gene: TRBV4-1
D gene: TRBD2
clone size: .

CDR3 protein: CAMGPDRGTYEQYF
CDR3 DNA: TGTGCCATGGGCCCTGACAGGGGGACCTACGAGCAGTACTTC
J gene: TRBJ2-7
V gene: TRBV10-3
D gene: TRBD1
clone size: .

CDR3 protein: CASMGQGRTEAFF
CDR3 DNA: TGCGCCAGCATGGGACAGGGGCGCACTGAAGCTTTCTTT
J gene: TRBJ1-1
V gene: TRBV4-3
D gene: TRBD1
clone size: .

CDR3 protein: CASTSRDSAYEQYF
CDR3 DNA: TGTGCCAGCACTAGCCGGGACAGCGCCTACGAGCAGTACTTC
J gene: TRBJ2-7
V gene: TRBV6-6
D gene: TRBD1
clone size: .

CDR3 protein: CASSLESVFGRDGQFF
CDR3 DNA: TGCGCCAGCAGCTTGGAGAGTGTTTTTGGAAGGGATGGGCAGTTCTTC
J gene: TRBJ2-1
V gene: TRBV5-1
D gene: .
clone size: .

CDR3 protein: CASSLTTPGEQYF
CDR3 DNA: TGTGCCAGCAGCTTAACGACTCCTGGCGAACAGTACTTC
J gene: TRBJ2-7
V gene: TRBV11-3
D gene: .
clone size: .

CDR3 protein: CAWTGGTGATQPQHF
CDR3 DNA: TGTGCCTGGACCGGAGGGACAGGGGCCACTCAGCCCCAGCATTTT
J gene: TRBJ1-5
V gene: TRBV30
D gene: TRBD1
clone size: .

CDR3 protein: CASSQDDPAGYTF
CDR3 DNA: TGTGCCAGCAGCCAAGATGACCCCGCTGGCTACACCTTC
J gene: TRBJ1-2
V gene: TRBV3-1/TRBV3-2
D gene: .
clone size: .

CDR3 protein: CASSRDRGLNEQFF
CDR3 DNA: TGTGCCAGCAGCCGGGACAGGGGGCTAAATGAGCAGTTCTTC
J gene: TRBJ2-1
V gene: TRBV5-4
D gene: TRBD1
clone size: .

CDR3 protein: CASSLARGGGYF
CDR3 DNA: TGTGCCAGCAGCTTAGCGCGCGGGGGGGGGTATTTT
J gene: TRBJ2-3
V gene: TRBV7-2
D gene: TRBD2
clone size: .

CDR3 protein: CASSTGADTGELFF
CDR3 DNA: TGCGCCAGCAGTACAGGCGCGGACACCGGGGAGCTGTTTTTT
J gene: TRBJ2-2
V gene: TRBV10-2
D gene: .
clone size: few

CDR3 protein: CASSRVLRQDTQYF
CDR3 DNA: TGTGCCAGCAGTCGCGTCCTCAGACAGGATACGCAGTATTTT
J gene: TRBJ2-3
V gene: TRBV6-2/TRBV6-3
D gene: .
clone size: .

CDR3 protein: CASSYATSGGGDTQYF
CDR3 DNA: TGTGCCAGCAGTTACGCCACTAGCGGGGGTGGGGATACGCAGTATTTT
J gene: TRBJ2-3
V gene: TRBV6-6
D gene: TRBD2
clone size: .

CDR3 protein: CASSLLREQYF
CDR3 DNA: TGTGCCAGCAGCTTGTTACGCGAGCAGTACTTC
J gene: TRBJ2-7
V gene: TRBV5-6
D gene: .
clone size: .

CDR3 protein: CASSVLPQNTEAFF
CDR3 DNA: TGTGCCAGCAGCGTTTTGCCTCAAAACACTGAAGCTTTCTTT
J gene: TRBJ1-1
V gene: TRBV3-1/TRBV3-2
D gene: .
clone size: .

CDR3 protein: CSAVGRGWGIQYF
CDR3 DNA: TGCAGCGCCGTAGGCAGGGGGTGGGGCATTCAGTACTTC
J gene: TRBJ2-4
V gene: TRBV29-1
D gene: TRBD1
clone size: .

CDR3 protein: CASSEAQGLASYNEQFF
CDR3 DNA: TGTGCCAGCAGTGAGGCCCAGGGACTAGCCTCCTACAATGAGCAGTTCTTC
J gene: TRBJ2-1
V gene: TRBV6-4
D gene: TRBD2
clone size: .

CDR3 protein: CASSPQGIGGEQYF
CDR3 DNA: TGTGCCAGCAGCCCACAGGGGATAGGGGGCGAGCAGTACTTC
J gene: TRBJ2-7
V gene: TRBV7-3
D gene: TRBD1
clone size: .

CDR3 protein: CASSSEIKPQHF
CDR3 DNA: TGTGCCAGCAGTTCTGAGATCAAGCCCCAGCATTTT
J gene: TRBJ1-5
V gene: TRBV2
D gene: .
clone size: .

CDR3 protein: CASSFRRADSYNEQFF
CDR3 DNA: TGCGCCAGCAGCTTCAGACGGGCTGACTCCTACAATGAGCAGTTCTTC
J gene: TRBJ2-1
V gene: TRBV5-1
D gene: .
clone size: .

CDR3 protein: CASGLDTNTEAFF
CDR3 DNA: TGTGCTAGTGGTTTAGACACTAACACTGAAGCTTTCTTT
J gene: TRBJ1-1
V gene: TRBV12-5
D gene: .
clone size: .

CDR3 protein: CASSASGTSGWGSSYNEQFF
CDR3 DNA: TGTGCCAGCAGCGCGTCCGGGACTAGCGGGTGGGGTAGCTCCTACAATGAGCAGTTCTTC
J gene: TRBJ2-1
V gene: TRBV9
D gene: TRBD2
clone size: .

CDR3 protein: CATSRGARDQPQHF
CDR3 DNA: TGTGCCACCAGCAGAGGAGCCAGAGATCAGCCCCAGCATTTT
J gene: TRBJ1-5
V gene: TRBV15
D gene: .
clone size: .

CDR3 protein: CASSYVVENNEQFF
CDR3 DNA: TGTGCCAGCAGTTACGTAGTAGAGAACAATGAGCAGTTCTTC
J gene: TRBJ2-1
V gene: TRBV6-2/TRBV6-3
D gene: .
clone size: once

CDR3 protein: CASSSRTGVAYEQYF
CDR3 DNA: TGTGCCAGCAGTTCTCGGACAGGGGTCGCCTACGAGCAGTACTTC
J gene: TRBJ2-7
V gene: TRBV27
D gene: TRBD1
clone size: .

CDR3 protein: CASNPRWNTGELFF
CDR3 DNA: TGTGCCAGTAACCCGCGTTGGAACACCGGGGAGCTGTTTTTT
J gene: TRBJ2-2
V gene: TRBV19
D gene: .
clone size: .

CDR3 protein: CASSLGDVRSYNEQFF
CDR3 DNA: TGTGCTAGCAGCTTAGGCGATGTACGGTCCTACAATGAGCAGTTCTTC
J gene: TRBJ2-1
V gene: TRBV7-7
D gene: .
clone size: few

CDR3 protein: CASSADRTGVEGYTF
CDR3 DNA: TGTGCCAGCAGCGCAGACCGGACAGGGGTAGAGGGCTACACCTTC
J gene: TRBJ1-2
V gene: TRBV7-2
D gene: TRBD1
clone size: .

CDR3 protein: CASSQDESFKGRQAFF
CDR3 DNA: TGCGCCAGCAGCCAAGATGAGTCCTTTAAGGGCCGGCAAGCTTTCTTT
J gene: TRBJ1-1
V gene: TRBV4-1
D gene: .
clone size: .

CDR3 protein: CASSRKPGQLRGYTF
CDR3 DNA: TGTGCCAGCAGCCGTAAACCTGGACAGCTTCGCGGCTACACCTTC
J gene: TRBJ1-2
V gene: TRBV5-6
D gene: .
clone size: .